This TCR beta chain derives from a study of Graves' ophthalmopathy and Graves' hyperthyroidism. Amplified material comprised TCR beta CDR3 regions derived from RNA transcripts. After a first-round RT-PCR with HTBI primers, a second-round multiplex PCR was run. One entry per CDR3 protein results from TCRdb running MiXCR on the multiplex PCR reads. The repertoire consists of around 1.1 million distinct CDR3 sequences, with less than 45% occurring once and the leading ten covering over 8.5%. Only a few counts were recorded for this clonotype. The V gene lost 6 bases and the J gene lost 2 bases, with 14 bases spanning the gap. The CDR3 covers 14 residues. The germline CDR1 and CDR2 sequences are SGHTS and YDEGEE.

The receptor was derived from an adult man with Graves' hyperthyroidism. J is TRBJ1-1 and V is TRBV5-8, with D possibly matching TRBD1 (6 bases). The specimen sequenced was peripheral blood or thyroid tissue (not recorded which). In DNA form, the CDR3 reads TGTGCCAGCAACCAACGCGGGACAAACACTGAAGCTTTCTTT. Amino acids: CASNQRGTNTEAFF.